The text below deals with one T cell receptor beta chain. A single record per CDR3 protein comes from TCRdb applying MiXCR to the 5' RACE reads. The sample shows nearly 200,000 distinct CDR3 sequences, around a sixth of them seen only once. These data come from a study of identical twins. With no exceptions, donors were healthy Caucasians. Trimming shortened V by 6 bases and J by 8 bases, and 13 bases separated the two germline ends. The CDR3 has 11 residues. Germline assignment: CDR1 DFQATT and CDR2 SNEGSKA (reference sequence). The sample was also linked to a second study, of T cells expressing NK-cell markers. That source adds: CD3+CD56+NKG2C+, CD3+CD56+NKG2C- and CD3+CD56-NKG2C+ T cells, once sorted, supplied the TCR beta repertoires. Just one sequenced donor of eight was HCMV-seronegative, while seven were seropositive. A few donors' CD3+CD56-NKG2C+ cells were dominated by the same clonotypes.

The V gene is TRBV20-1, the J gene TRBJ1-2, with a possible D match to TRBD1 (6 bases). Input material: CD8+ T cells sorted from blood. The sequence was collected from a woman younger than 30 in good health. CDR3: CSADPRGGYTF. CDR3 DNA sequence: TGCAGTGCGGACCCCAGGGGAGGCTACACCTTC.